There are many counts of the clone carrying this TCR beta chain. Genomic DNA acted as the template from which TCR beta VDJ combination and CDR3 sequence profiling were carried out. One entry per CDR3 protein results from TCRdb running MiXCR on the reads. This table holds around 64,000 distinct CDR3 sequences, 50% to 70% found once. This entry comes from a study of CD8+CD57+ T cells in acquired aplastic anemia. Study-wide background: CD4+ and CD8+ cells, once sorted, gave DNA averaging about 3 ug. An average of about 10.8 million reads for CD4+ cells was obtained from healthy donors.

Sample: sorted CD4+, CD8+, or CD8+CD57+ T cells (not recorded which) from PBMCs. The receptor was derived from a human donor in good health, serving as a control.

CDR3 nucleotide sequence: TGTGCCAGCAGCGTAGCTAGTCGCACAGATACGCAGTATTTT. Amino acids: CASSVASRTDTQYF. The rearrangement links TRBV9 to TRBJ2-3; D call uncertain. V was clipped by 0 bases and J by 1 base, with 6 bases between them. Germline CDR1 reads SGDLS; CDR2 reads YYNGEE. The CDR3 runs to 14 residues. Full variable domain (missing parts from reference TRBV9 and TRBJ2-3): DSGVTQTPKHLITATGQRVTLRCSPRSGDLSVYWYQQSLDQGLQFLIQYYNGEERAKGNILERFSAQQFPDLHSELNLSSLELGDSALYFCASSVASRTDTQYFGPGTRLTVL.